The 24 T cell receptor beta chains presented below share a single source sample, sequenced in a study of beta chain features in type 1 diabetes (dated by TCRdb to about 2018). Broad study findings and their caveats: Type 1 diabetes patients showed a moderate but significant shortening of TCRB CDR3 length in all four CD4+ subsets.

The library relied on the immunoSEQ multiplex PCR assay. The entire amount of isolated RNA was reverse transcribed using the High Capacity cDNA Reverse Transcription Kit, so the sequenced TCRB transcripts were expressed ones. Held by TCRdb, this immuneACCESS table contains in-frame sequences only and omits some clones. Under half of the omission traces to an unresolved V gene where checked; the cause of the rest is unknown. This sample comprises hundreds of thousands of clones, 10% to 15% of them detected only once. The ten largest clonotypes hold less than 0.025% of the sample. Their target antigens are unknown. The material sequenced was naive CD4+ T cells from blood. In light of the paper, this sample's cell subset or site label describes: true naive CD4+ T cells. The receptors derive from a man aged 18 to 29 with type 1 diabetes.

This clone turned up a few times. This sequence joins TRBV27 and TRBJ2-1, with D hard to call. V dropped 6 bases and J dropped 8 bases, with 8 bases sitting between them. Germline V CDR1 and CDR2: MNHEY, SMNVEV (reference sequence). This CDR3 spans 11 amino acids. The CDR3 loop reads CASSGRHEQFF. In DNA, the CDR3 is TGTGCCAGCAGCGGTCGGCATGAGCAGTTCTTC.

The chain joins TRBV2 to TRBJ1-3; D is unresolved. The CDR3 sequence is 14 residues long. Trimming pared 7 bases from V and 0 bases from J, leaving 10 bases between. Germline V gene sequence: CDR1 SNHLY, CDR2 FYNNEI. The CDR3 DNA is TGTGCCAGCAACGGGATGAGCTCTGGAAACACCATATATTTT. It yields the protein CASNGMSSGNTIYF.

The chain links TRBV7-9 to TRBJ1-1; 8 bases are shared with TRBD1. The CDR3 spans 16 residues. Germline V gene lookup returns CDR1 SEHNR and CDR2 FQNEAQ (reference sequence). V dropped 11 bases and J dropped 9; count of bases not matched to a gene: 23. The DNA of the CDR3 is TGTGCCCTCAGAGAAGCGACAGGGGCGCCTATGGGAAAAGCTTTCTTT. Amino acid sequence: CALREATGAPMGKAFF.

The V gene is TRBV7-2, the J gene TRBJ1-1; D gene ambiguous. Deletions cut 9 bases from V and 0 bases from J, with 11 bases between. Germline CDR1 is SGHTA and CDR2 is FQGNSA. This CDR3 is 13 amino acids long. DNA of the CDR3: TGTGCCAGGGCGGAAGGGTTGAACACTGAAGCTTTCTTT. Residues: CARAEGLNTEAFF.

This clone was counted between two and nine times. This may arise from a read error, as a much more abundant clone is one base away. As DNA, the CDR3 is TGTGCCAGCAGCTTCGAAGAGACCCAGTACTTC. Amino acid sequence: CASSFEETQYF. J is TRBJ2-5 and V is TRBV5-5; D unclear. The CDR3 contains 11 residues. Trimming took off 2 bases at V and 3 bases at J, with 2 bases between the two ends. Germline lookup yields CDR1 SGHKS and CDR2 YYEKEE (reference sequence). Using reference TRBV5-5 and TRBJ2-5 for the parts outside the CDR3, the full variable domain is DAGVTQSPTHLIKTRGQQVTLRCSPISGHKSVSWYQQVLGQGPQFIFQYYEKEERGRGNFPDRFSARQFPNYSSELNVNALLLGDSALYLCASSFEETQYFGPGTRLLVL.

In DNA, the CDR3 is TGTGCCAGCAGCTTAGGCTGGGGTGACTACTCCACAGCGTACTTC. As protein: CASSLGWGDYSTAYF. J is TRBJ2-4 and V is TRBV7-9; perhaps TRBD2 as D (5 bases). The CDR3 is 15 amino acids. V was shortened by 1 base and J by 15 bases, with 22 bases between the two germline ends. In germline, CDR1 is SEHNR, CDR2 FQNEAQ (reference sequence).

This clone came up a few times. V usage is TRBV6-5 and J usage is TRBJ1-1; no firm D call. Germline values: CDR1 MNHEY, CDR2 SVGAGI. The V end lost 6 bases, the J end lost 1 base, and 12 bases lay between the germline ends. The CDR3 covers 14 residues. The CDR3 DNA reads as TGTGCCAGCAGATCCCTCTCATCGAACACTGAAGCTTTCTTT. Protein product: CASRSLSSNTEAFF.

J is TRBJ1-6 and V is TRBV7-9; no clear D. The CDR3 runs 16 residues. Trimming shortened V by 7 bases and J by 0 bases, and 13 bases separated the two germline ends. Germline assignment: CDR1 SEHNR and CDR2 FQNEAQ (reference sequence). The CDR3 region is CASTATPSSYNSPLHF. The DNA of the CDR3 is TGTGCCAGCACCGCAACCCCAAGCTCCTATAATTCACCCCTCCACTTT.

The table lists this clone with a few counts. The rearrangement links TRBV6-1 to TRBJ2-4; 7 bases match TRBD1. The CDR3 extends over 15 amino acids. Germline values: CDR1 MNHNS, CDR2 SASEGT. V dropped 7 bases and J dropped 8; count of bases not matched to a gene: 14. This CDR3 reads CASIPNLDRDDIQYF. For the CDR3, the DNA is TGTGCCAGCATTCCCAACTTAGACAGGGATGACATTCAGTACTTC.

The chain uses TRBV27 and TRBJ2-4, with TRBD1 matching over 8 bases. The CDR3 has 14 residues. CDR1 MNHEY and CDR2 SMNVEV come from the germline V gene (reference sequence). The V and J ends lost 3 bases and 8 bases, in that order; junction bases with no gene match: 6. CDR3 sequence: CASSFRQGADIQYF. Here the CDR3 DNA reads TGTGCCAGCAGTTTTAGGCAGGGGGCGGACATTCAGTACTTC.

In this sample, this clone turned up a few times. The same CDR3 is also encoded by other DNA sequences in this sample. This chain connects TRBV4-1 to TRBJ1-1; 9 nucleotides match TRBD1. There are 15 residues in the CDR3. Trimming took 4 bases from V and 1 from J; bases not matched to a gene: 4. Germline CDR1 reads MGHRA; CDR2 reads YSYEKL. The CDR3 bases are TGCGCCAGCAGCCCCGGACAGGGGCCGAACACTGAAGCTTTCTTT. Its translation is CASSPGQGPNTEAFF.

This clone was picked up a small number of times. This chain uses TRBV10-1 with TRBJ2-6, with D maybe TRBD1 (6 bases). Germline CDR1 and CDR2: WNHNN and SYGVQD (reference sequence). Trimming left V 8 bases short and J 4 bases short, with 12 bases between. This CDR3 has 14 amino acids. The CDR3: CASSQGPGANVLTF. CDR3 nucleotides: TGCGCCAGCTCACAGGGTCCCGGGGCCAACGTCCTGACTTTC.

This chain connects TRBV7-3 to TRBJ1-2, with D maybe TRBD1 (5 bases). The CDR3 is 16 amino acids. Trimming shortened V by 2 bases and J by 0 bases, and 13 bases separated the two germline ends. The germline V gene encodes CDR1 SGHTA and CDR2 FQGTGA. The CDR3 spells CASSLSGTGANYGYTF. The CDR3 region has the DNA TGTGCCAGCAGCTTATCTGGGACGGGAGCTAACTATGGCTACACCTTC.

About this clone itself: The sample holds other DNA sequences that translate to the same CDR3. CDR3 protein: CASSLVTGSSYNEQFF. CDR3 sequence (DNA): TGCGCCAGCAGCTTAGTGACAGGGAGCTCCTACAATGAGCAGTTCTTC. The chain uses TRBV5-1 and TRBJ2-1, with 7 positions matching TRBD1. The J segment lost 0 bases and the V segment lost 2 bases, leaving 5 bases of the junction unmatched. The CDR3 is made up of 16 amino acids. The germline gives CDR1 SGHRS, CDR2 YFSETQ.

The chain combines TRBV14 with TRBJ1-6, with TRBD1 identical over 7 bases. CDR1 SGHDN and CDR2 FVKESK come from the germline V gene. The ends lost 4 bases at V and 9 bases at J; junction bases unmatched: 3. CDR3 size: 13 residues. As DNA, the CDR3 is TGTGCCAGCAGCCGGGGACAGCCTTCACCCCTCCACTTT. This codes for CASSRGQPSPLHF.

This clone was seen more than once but under ten times. The chain uses TRBV20-1 and TRBJ1-2; D is unresolved. CDR3 length: 11 amino acids. The V gene lost 3 bases and the J gene lost 5 bases, with 7 bases spanning the gap. In germline, CDR1 is DFQATT, CDR2 SNEGSKA (reference sequence). The CDR3 sequence is CSARVQYGYTF. The CDR3 DNA reads TGCAGTGCTAGGGTCCAATATGGCTACACCTTC.

This clone was recorded a few times. J is TRBJ2-3 and V is TRBV6-7; D not resolved. TRBV6-7 is filed as an ORF, its function uncertain. This CDR3 region has 14 residues. V was clipped by 2 bases and J by 2 bases, with 8 bases between them. The CDR3 loop is CASSYGSATDTQYF. The CDR3 nucleotides are TGTGCCAGCAGTTACGGGTCGGCCACAGATACGCAGTATTTT.

This clone was counted between two and nine times. Its ends do not fully match the called genes, so a read error is possible. This chain uses TRBV16 with TRBJ1-2; no clear D. Germline loops: CDR1 KGHSY, CDR2 FQNENV. This CDR3 is 11 amino acids long. CDR3 sequence: CATRRETTPFF. The CDR3 DNA sequence: TGTGCCACCCGACGGGAGACTACTCCATTTTTC.

This clone showed up just a few times. This chain links TRBV6-6 with TRBJ2-6, with TRBD1 identical over 9 bases. Germline V gene lookup returns CDR1 MNHNY and CDR2 SVGAGI (reference sequence). Unmatched junction bases numbered 2, after V lost 5 bases and J lost 0 bases. The CDR3 consists of 16 residues. The CDR3 sequence is CASSRGQGSGANVLTF. As DNA, the CDR3 is TGTGCCAGCAGTAGGGGACAGGGCTCTGGGGCCAACGTCCTGACTTTC.

The chain has TRBV6-6 and TRBJ1-1; D not resolved. CDR1 and CDR2 (germline): MNHNY, SVGAGI (reference sequence). The V gene lost 7 bases and the J gene lost 0 bases, with 12 bases spanning the gap. The CDR3 consists of 14 residues. CDR3 sequence reads: CASTLTQMNTEAFF. The DNA for the CDR3 is TGTGCCAGCACCCTGACACAAATGAACACTGAAGCTTTCTTT.

This chain uses TRBV9 with TRBJ2-1; D gene ambiguous. Trimming pared 1 base from V and 5 bases from J, leaving 7 bases between. The germline gives CDR1 SGDLS, CDR2 YYNGEE. This CDR3 is 13 amino acids long. CDR3 sequence reads: CASSVRADNEQFF. The CDR3 nucleotides are TGTGCCAGCAGCGTAAGGGCAGACAATGAGCAGTTCTTC. Together with reference TRBV9 and TRBJ2-1, the CDR3 gives the full variable domain: DSGVTQTPKHLITATGQRVTLRCSPRSGDLSVYWYQQSLDQGLQFLIQYYNGEERAKGNILERFSAQQFPDLHSELNLSSLELGDSALYFCASSVRADNEQFFGPGTRLTVL.

This clone was counted a few times. The chain joins TRBV7-9 to TRBJ1-4; D gene unclear. Germline lookup yields CDR1 SEHNR and CDR2 FQNEAQ (reference sequence). V was clipped by 5 bases and J by 0 bases, with 16 bases between them. The CDR3 has 17 amino acids. CDR3 residues: CASSPKLTGATNEKLFF. In nucleotides, the CDR3 is TGTGCCAGCAGCCCGAAACTGACGGGCGCAACTAATGAAAAACTGTTTTTT.

This chain links TRBV29-1 with TRBJ2-1; 11 positions agree with TRBD1. J was trimmed by 7 bases and V by 7 bases; bases with no gene match: 3. Germline V CDR1 and CDR2: SQVTM, ANQGSEA. The CDR3 is 12 residues long. DNA of the CDR3: TGCAGCGCCGGACAGGGGGCGAATGAGCAGTTCTTC. This gives the protein CSAGQGANEQFF.

In this sample, this clone turned up a few times. The rearrangement links TRBV5-8 to TRBJ2-3; D may be TRBD2 (6 bases). The CDR3 is 13 amino acids. Per the germline V gene, CDR1 is SGHTS and CDR2 is YDEGEE. Trimming left V 1 base short and J 3 bases short, with 6 bases between. The CDR3 DNA is TGTGCCAGCAGCTTGCGGGGGACAGATACGCAGTATTTT. It specifies CASSLRGTDTQYF.